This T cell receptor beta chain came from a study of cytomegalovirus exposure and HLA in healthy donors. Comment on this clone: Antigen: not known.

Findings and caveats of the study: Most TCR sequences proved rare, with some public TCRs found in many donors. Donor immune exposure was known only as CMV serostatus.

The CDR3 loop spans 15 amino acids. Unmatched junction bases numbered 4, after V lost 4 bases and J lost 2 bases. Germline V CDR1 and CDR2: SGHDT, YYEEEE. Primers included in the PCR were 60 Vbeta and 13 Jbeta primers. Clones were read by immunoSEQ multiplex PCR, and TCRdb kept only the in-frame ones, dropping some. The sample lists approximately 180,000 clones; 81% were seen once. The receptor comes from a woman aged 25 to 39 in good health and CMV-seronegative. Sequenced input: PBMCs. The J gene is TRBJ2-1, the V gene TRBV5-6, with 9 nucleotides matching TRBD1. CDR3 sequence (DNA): TGTGCCAGCAGCACCGACAGGGGGGCCTACAATGAGCAGTTCTTC. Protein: CASSTDRGAYNEQFF.